This entry is about one TCR beta chain. The antigen remains unidentified. The CDR3 contains 15 residues. Germline CDR1 MNHGY, CDR2 SVAAGI. V was shortened by 2 bases and J by 1 base, with 12 bases between the two germline ends. Data came from immunoSEQ multiplex PCR; TCRdb stores just in-frame clones and leaves some out. Among 4,000 to 5,500 clones listed, roughly 80% were seen once. These data are taken from a study of hypomethylating agent response in myelodysplastic syndrome. Study-wide context: Patients received azacitidine (about 70% of the 11) or decitabine (3 of 11). Response meant complete response or hematologic improvement; all other patients were non-responders.

The study, taken as a whole, reports: The MDS versus healthy comparison may be affected by non-age-matched controls. Non-responders showed more contracted clonotypes post-treatment, while responders showed more novel ones.

Here the sequenced sample was bone marrow, taken before or after starting hypomethylating agent treatment for myelodysplastic syndrome (not recorded which). The chain is built from TRBV6-9 and TRBJ2-7; D not resolved. This TCR was recovered from a human donor with myelodysplastic syndrome. CDR3 region: CASSYLLRQSYEQYF. The CDR3 bases are TGTGCCAGCAGTTATCTGTTAAGGCAATCCTACGAGCAGTACTTC.